This is a list of T cell receptor beta chains from one sample in a study of response to subunit inactivated influenza vaccine. TCRdb ran MiXCR on the RT-PCR reads and lists one entry per CDR3 protein. The sample lists about 650,000 distinct CDR3 sequences, approximately 15% occurring once. The sequencing used PBMCs from blood, collected around 14 days before vaccination. The receptors come from a man in his fifties or sixties who received an inactivated influenza vaccine. Each CDR3 is given with its conserved first and last residue. D genes are given only for firm matches. Expanded clones get a size class; other rows say once, few or many, or leave the size out.

d_call: TRBD2
j_call: TRBJ2-2
v_call: TRBV4-3
cdr3_length: 19
clone_size: few
cdr3_nt: TGCGCCAGCAGCCAAGATAGGGCTAGCGGGAGAGTTGGCACCGGGGAGCTGTTTTTT
cdr3_aa: CASSQDRASGRVGTGELFF

d_call: .
j_call: TRBJ2-4
v_call: TRBV7-9
cdr3_length: 14
clone_size: .
cdr3_nt: TGTGCCAGCAGCCTGACCCGGGAGCAAAACATTCAGTACTTC
cdr3_aa: CASSLTREQNIQYF

d_call: .
j_call: TRBJ1-3
v_call: TRBV5-5
cdr3_length: 15
clone_size: .
cdr3_nt: TGTGCCAGCAGCTTGGTTGTCCGAACTGGAAACACCATATATTTT
cdr3_aa: CASSLVVRTGNTIYF

d_call: .
j_call: TRBJ2-1
v_call: TRBV15
cdr3_length: 14
clone_size: .
cdr3_nt: TGTGCCACCAGCAGAGATTTAGGGATGGATGAGCAGTTCTTC
cdr3_aa: CATSRDLGMDEQFF

d_call: TRBD1
j_call: TRBJ2-2
v_call: TRBV12-3/TRBV12-4
cdr3_length: 16
clone_size: many
cdr3_nt: TGTGCCAGCAGCCTAAGGACAGGGGGAGGAGGCGGGGAGCTGTTTTTT
cdr3_aa: CASSLRTGGGGGELFF

d_call: .
j_call: TRBJ1-2
v_call: TRBV12-3/TRBV12-4
cdr3_length: 12
clone_size: .
cdr3_nt: TGTGCCAGCAGCCGTGGAGTGGGGGGCTACACCTTC
cdr3_aa: CASSRGVGGYTF

d_call: TRBD1
j_call: TRBJ2-5
v_call: TRBV6-2/TRBV6-3
cdr3_length: 11
clone_size: .
cdr3_nt: TGTGCCAGCCTGACAGGGGAGACCCAGTACTTC
cdr3_aa: CASLTGETQYF

d_call: .
j_call: TRBJ1-1
v_call: TRBV11-2
cdr3_length: 15
clone_size: once
cdr3_nt: TGTGCCAGCAGTACTAGGGGCGCAGGGAACACTGAAGCTTTCTTT
cdr3_aa: CASSTRGAGNTEAFF

d_call: .
j_call: TRBJ2-7
v_call: TRBV9
cdr3_length: 14
clone_size: many
cdr3_nt: TGTGCCAGCAGCGTAGGGCTAGAGGGCTACGAGCAGTACTTC
cdr3_aa: CASSVGLEGYEQYF

d_call: .
j_call: TRBJ1-5
v_call: TRBV13
cdr3_length: 14
clone_size: few
cdr3_nt: TGTGCCAGCAGCAGGGCGGCGAGCAATCAGCCCCAGCATTTT
cdr3_aa: CASSRAASNQPQHF